These 14 T cell receptor beta chains came from one sample sequenced in a study of blood T cell repertoires in COVID-19. Repertoires were generated with immunoSEQ multiplex PCR, while TCRdb's copy carries only in-frame clones and drops some. Found here are under 450,000 clones, 70% to 90% of them singletons; the top ten hold 1.3%. Sequencing was performed on PBMCs or T cells enriched from blood (not recorded which). These receptors originate from a man younger than 40 who had recovered from COVID-19.

This rearrangement joins TRBV6-5 to TRBJ1-5; the match to TRBD1 covers 9 bases. The CDR3 is 15 amino acids. V lost 6 bases and J lost 7; bases outside the gene matches: 10. The germline V gene has CDR1 MNHEY and CDR2 SVGAGI. The chain's CDR3 is CASSEAGTGRQPQHF. CDR3 bases: TGTGCCAGCAGCGAGGCCGGGACAGGGCGCCAGCCCCAGCATTTT.

The genes are TRBV3-1 (or the pseudogene TRBV3-2) and TRBJ1-1; maybe TRBD1 (5 bases). CDR1 LGHDT and CDR2 YNNKEL come from the germline V gene (reference sequence). Trimming removed 4 bases at V and 4 bases at J, with 13 bases between. This CDR3 is built from 14 residues. CDR3: CASSPPRDTTEAFF. CDR3 in DNA: TGTGCCAGCAGCCCACCCAGGGATACCACTGAAGCTTTCTTT.

The V gene is TRBV11-2, the J gene TRBJ2-1; D is uncertain. The CDR3 extends over 12 amino acids. V gave up 6 bases and J gave up 12 bases, with 15 bases separating them. The V gene's germline CDR1 is SGHAT and CDR2 FQNNGV. DNA of the CDR3: TGTGCCAGCAGTTCCCATATGAGTGGGCAGTTCTTC. Protein sequence: CASSSHMSGQFF.

The chain employs TRBV7-9 and TRBJ1-5; D possibly corresponds to TRBD1 (5 bases). CDR1 is SEHNR and CDR2 is FQNEAQ in the germline V gene (reference sequence). The CDR3 is 14 residues long. Trimming took 2 bases from V and 5 from J, leaving 10 bases between them. Here the CDR3 DNA reads TGTGCCAGCAGCTTAATCCCGACAGATCAGCCCCAGCATTTT. Its translation is CASSLIPTDQPQHF.

V and J are TRBV3-1 (or the pseudogene TRBV3-2) and TRBJ1-5; D gene ambiguous. The CDR3 spans 16 residues. Germline V gene sequence: CDR1 LGHDT, CDR2 YNNKEL (reference sequence). With 1 base removed from V and 1 base from J, the gap between germline ends came to 11 bases. The CDR3: CASSQARGNSNQPQHF. CDR3 nucleotides: TGTGCCAGCAGCCAAGCGAGAGGGAACAGCAATCAGCCCCAGCATTTT.

The J gene is TRBJ2-1, the V gene TRBV5-1; TRBD1 is a possible D gene (7 bases). Germline V gives CDR1 SGHRS, CDR2 YFSETQ. Trimming left V 2 bases short and J 6 bases short, with 18 bases between. There are 16 residues in the CDR3. The CDR3 region is CASSFDRAGGSNEQFF. The DNA of the CDR3 is TGCGCCAGCAGCTTTGACAGGGCAGGGGGGAGCAATGAGCAGTTCTTC.

The rearrangement joins TRBV12-3 or TRBV12-4 to TRBJ1-1; tentative D call: TRBD1 (6 bases). Trimming removed 6 bases at V and 4 bases at J, with 12 bases between. This CDR3 has 13 amino acids. The DNA of the CDR3 is TGTGCCAGCAGGGGGGGGCTGGGCACTGAAGCTTTCTTT. Translation gives CASRGGLGTEAFF.

J is TRBJ2-7 and V is TRBV9, with 8 bases matching TRBD1. The CDR3 sequence is 14 residues long. The V segment lost 4 bases and the J segment 3 bases; nucleotides outside the gene matches: 6. Germline V gives CDR1 SGDLS, CDR2 YYNGEE. The CDR3, as DNA: TGTGCCAGCAGCCCCGGGGGACAGGACTACGAGCAGTACTTC. Protein product: CASSPGGQDYEQYF.

The rearrangement links TRBV30 to TRBJ1-1, with D maybe TRBD1 (6 bases). This CDR3 region has 13 residues. V was trimmed by 2 bases and J by 1 base, leaving 8 bases between them. Per germline, CDR1 GTSNPN and CDR2 SVGIG (reference sequence). CDR3 in amino acids: CAWSQTGNTEAFF. The DNA of the CDR3 is TGTGCCTGGAGTCAGACAGGGAACACTGAAGCTTTCTTT.

The genes are TRBV9 and TRBJ1-6; TRBD1 might be the D (5 bases). The CDR3 extends over 15 amino acids. Between the trimmed V and J ends, which lost 0 bases and 8 bases, there was a span of 12 bases. Germline V gene lookup returns CDR1 SGDLS and CDR2 YYNGEE. The CDR3 loop reads CASSVEVRVDSPLHF. CDR3 bases: TGTGCCAGCAGCGTAGAAGTCAGGGTGGATTCACCCCTCCACTTT.

The chain combines TRBV18 with TRBJ1-5; D is unresolved. The V gene's germline CDR1 is KGHSH and CDR2 LQKENI. The ends were cut back, 3 bases at V and 7 bases at J, with 13 bases in the middle. The length of the CDR3 is 14 residues. CDR3: CASSPERVVQPQHF. CDR3 nucleotide sequence: TGTGCCAGCTCACCCGAGAGGGTTGTGCAGCCCCAGCATTTT.

V gene TRBV5-1 combines with J gene TRBJ2-7; TRBD2 is a possible D gene (5 bases). V lost 0 bases, J lost 1 base, and 8 bases lay in between. CDR3 size: 14 residues. The germline gives CDR1 SGHRS, CDR2 YFSETQ. The CDR3 DNA is TGCGCCAGCAGCTTGGCGGAGCGGTCCTACGAGCAGTACTTC. Its protein is CASSLAERSYEQYF.

This clone was seen a few times. The rearrangement joins TRBV19 to TRBJ1-5, with TRBD1 matching over 7 bases. Trimming removed 3 bases from V and 7 bases from J; junction bases left unmatched: 9. The CDR3 has 15 residues. In germline, CDR1 is LNHDA, CDR2 SQIVND (reference sequence). CDR3 loop: CASSIGTVNWQPQHF. The DNA of the CDR3 is TGTGCCAGTAGTATCGGGACAGTAAACTGGCAGCCCCAGCATTTT. The whole variable domain, filled in from reference TRBV19 and TRBJ1-5, reads DGGITQSPKYLFRKEGQNVTLSCEQNLNHDAMYWYRQDPGQGLRLIYYSQIVNDFQKGDIAEGYSVSREKKESFPLTVTSAQKNPTAFYLCASSIGTVNWQPQHFGDGTRLSIL.

The table lists this clone with a count of one. The chain employs TRBV6-5 and TRBJ1-1; maybe TRBD1 (6 bases). V shed 3 bases and J shed 6 bases, with 11 bases lying between them. CDR1 and CDR2 from the germline V gene are MNHEY and SVGAGI. CDR3 length: 13 amino acids. CDR3 DNA sequence: TGTGCCAGCAGTTATCAGGGGATCGCTGAAGCTTTCTTT. Protein sequence: CASSYQGIAEAFF.